This record concerns one T cell receptor (beta chain) sequence. The antigen remains unidentified. The record originates from a study of spatial heterogeneity in lung cancer. In the study overall: Alpha-chain detections were consistently fewer than beta-chain detections among the sequences.

Noted time point: sample taken at primary tumor resection. In each case, whole RNA from tumor, nontumor lung or frozen PBMC was sequenced unsorted. Donation came from some 72 patients with untreated early-stage non-small cell lung cancer. Individually, TCR cDNA molecules were each labelled with a unique molecular identifier. TCRdb reprocessed the 5' RACE reads via MiXCR and lists one record per CDR3 protein. This sample yields 40,000 to 45,000 distinct CDR3 sequences, of which 6.5% to 8.5% are seen a single time; around two fifths belongs to the top ten. V was clipped by 2 bases and J by 4 bases, with 7 bases between them. This CDR3 comprises 13 residues. Germline assignment: CDR1 SGHTA and CDR2 FQGNSA. General study points: The appearance of ubiquitous expanded tumor TCRs in blood was greater at resection than follow-up.

Source: PBMCs, taken at surgery. J is TRBJ2-3 and V is TRBV7-2, with D hard to call. The sequence was obtained from a female donor with early-stage non-small cell lung cancer. The CDR3 region is CASSLSAADTQYF. Written as DNA, the CDR3 is TGTGCCAGCAGCTTAAGCGCGGCAGATACGCAGTATTTT.